Presented here are 27 T cell receptor beta chains from one specimen sequenced in a study of cytomegalovirus exposure and HLA in healthy donors. Researchers ran the PCR with 60 Vbeta and 13 Jbeta primers. Assay used: immunoSEQ multiplex PCR; TCRdb lists only in-frame clones, some missing. Seen here are 150,000 to 250,000 clones, over 75% observed once, and the top ten hold 0.098%. Input material: PBMCs. Receptors originate from a boy younger than 10 in good health and CMV-seronegative.

The genes are TRBV4-3 and TRBJ2-3, with D possibly matching TRBD1 (6 bases). Trimming took 4 bases from V and 2 from J, leaving 16 bases between them. This CDR3 region has 16 residues. Germline lookup yields CDR1 LGHNA and CDR2 YSLEER. The CDR3 sequence: CASSPRATGDTDTQYF. Written as DNA, the CDR3 is TGCGCCAGCAGCCCAAGGGCGACAGGTGACACAGATACGCAGTATTTT.

The rearrangement links TRBV18 to TRBJ2-1; 7 positions agree with TRBD1. Trimming took 6 bases from V and 7 from J; bases not matched to a gene: 6. Germline lookup yields CDR1 KGHSH and CDR2 LQKENI. CDR3 size: 13 residues. The CDR3 DNA is TGTGCCAGCTCTATCCAACAGGGGAATGAGCAGTTCTTC. It encodes CASSIQQGNEQFF.

This rearrangement joins TRBV2 to TRBJ2-4; 10 nucleotides line up with TRBD1. CDR1 is SNHLY and CDR2 is FYNNEI in the germline V gene. V lost 0 bases, J lost 2 bases, and 13 bases stayed unmatched. This CDR3 has 20 residues. DNA of the CDR3: TGTGCCAGCAGTGAAGCGCTTCGGGGGACAGGGGTCACGACCAAAAACATTCAGTACTTC. Encoded protein: CASSEALRGTGVTTKNIQYF. The complete variable domain, with remaining parts taken from reference TRBV2 and TRBJ2-4, reads EPEVTQTPSHQVTQMGQEVILRCVPISNHLYFYWYRQILGQKVEFLVSFYNNEISEKSEIFDDQFSVERPDGSNFTLKIRSTKLEDSAMYFCASSEALRGTGVTTKNIQYFGAGTRLSVL.

The chain links TRBV13 to TRBJ2-7; D is undetermined. Looked up from germline, CDR1 is PRHDT and CDR2 is FYEKMQ (reference sequence). Trimming pared 3 bases from V and 1 base from J, leaving 7 bases between. The CDR3 has 13 amino acids. In DNA form, the CDR3 reads TGTGCCAGCAGCTTCCGCAGGTCCTACGAGCAGTACTTC. Amino acids: CASSFRRSYEQYF.

The V call is TRBV4-3, the J call TRBJ2-7; D uncertain. CDR1 is LGHNA and CDR2 is YSLEER in the germline V gene. This CDR3 is 14 amino acids long. Trimming cost V 0 bases and J 3 bases, with 9 bases left between them. DNA of the CDR3: TGCGCCAGCAGCCAAGATCTGTCGGGCTACGAGCAGTACTTC. It codes for CASSQDLSGYEQYF.

The count of this clone is one. The chain is built from TRBV10-3 and TRBJ1-1; 7 positions agree with TRBD1. The CDR3 extends over 14 amino acids. V dropped 8 bases and J dropped 1; count of bases not matched to a gene: 7. Germline V lookup: CDR1 ENHRY, CDR2 SYGVKD. The DNA of the CDR3 is TGTGCCATCGCCTCGCAGGGGGGGAACACTGAAGCTTTCTTT. This encodes CAIASQGGNTEAFF.

The gene calls are TRBV4-2 and TRBJ2-1, with D perhaps TRBD2 (6 bases). CDR3 size: 13 residues. CDR1 and CDR2 (germline): LGHNA, YNFKEQ. V dropped 0 bases and J dropped 13 bases, with 13 bases sitting between them. CDR3 in amino acids: CASSQDQLALQFF. CDR3 coding DNA: TGTGCCAGCAGCCAAGATCAACTAGCCCTCCAGTTCTTC.

The V gene is TRBV25-1, the J gene TRBJ2-2; 7 bases map to TRBD2. Germline-derived CDR1 and CDR2 are MGHDK and SYGVNS. This CDR3 region has 15 residues. J gave up 6 bases and V 0 bases, and 4 bases lay outside the gene matches. The CDR3 DNA reads as TGTGCCAGCAGTGAATATCTAGCGGTATCCGGGGAGCTGTTTTTT. Translation: CASSEYLAVSGELFF.

In DNA, the CDR3 is TGTGCCAGCAGTCATCAGGGGGGCTACACTGAAGCTTTCTTT. This gives the protein CASSHQGGYTEAFF. V usage is TRBV28 and J usage is TRBJ1-1; TRBD1 matches 7 bases. CDR3 length: 14 residues. V lost 5 bases and J lost 3; bases outside the gene matches: 6. Germline V gives CDR1 MDHEN, CDR2 SYDVKM.

This clone was seen only a few times. This chain uses TRBV6-6 with TRBJ1-5; no reliable D call. Deletions cut 5 bases from V and 1 base from J, with 6 bases between. CDR1 and CDR2 from the germline V gene are MNHNY and SVGAGI (reference sequence). The CDR3 runs 13 residues. In DNA, the CDR3 is TGTGCCAGCAGTCATAGCAGCAATCAGCCCCAGCATTTT. Translating gives CASSHSSNQPQHF.

The rearrangement links TRBV7-2 to TRBJ2-4, with 8 bases identical to TRBD2. This CDR3 is built from 17 residues. The J segment lost 1 base and the V segment lost 1 base, leaving 6 bases of the junction unmatched. Per the germline V gene, CDR1 is SGHTA and CDR2 is FQGNSA. CDR3 sequence (DNA): TGTGCCAGCAGCTTAGTCCTAGCGGGCGGTGCCAAAAACATTCAGTACTTC. Its translation is CASSLVLAGGAKNIQYF.

This chain connects TRBV11-2 to TRBJ2-5, with D tentatively TRBD1 (6 bases). This CDR3 region has 17 residues. Germline V CDR1 and CDR2: SGHAT, FQNNGV. The ends were cut back, 0 bases at V and 3 bases at J, with 17 bases in the middle. This chain's CDR3 is CASSLEAGKEGEETQYF. As DNA, the CDR3 is TGTGCCAGCAGCTTAGAGGCAGGGAAAGAGGGGGAAGAGACCCAGTACTTC.

The chain recombines TRBV7-3 with TRBJ2-1; possibly TRBD2 for D (7 bases). From germline, CDR1 is SGHTA and CDR2 FQGTGA. The CDR3 length is 14 residues. Deletions cut 5 bases from V and 4 bases from J, with 12 bases between. CDR3 in amino acids: CASSMGGPYNEQFF. CDR3 sequence (DNA): TGTGCCAGCAGCATGGGGGGGCCGTACAATGAGCAGTTCTTC.

This clone was counted a few times. V and J are TRBV7-2 and TRBJ2-5; no firm D call. Germline V gives CDR1 SGHTA, CDR2 FQGNSA. The CDR3 spans 14 residues. Trimming removed 6 bases at V and 2 bases at J, with 13 bases between. Here the CDR3 DNA reads TGTGCCAGCAGTCGCCCTGGCTCGCAAGAGACCCAGTACTTC. The encoded protein is CASSRPGSQETQYF.

This clone was detected a few times. The chain has TRBV6-5 and TRBJ2-7, with 12 bases fitting TRBD2. The germline V gene has CDR1 MNHEY and CDR2 SVGAGI. This CDR3 has 15 amino acids. Germline trimming cut 6 bases from V and 6 bases from J; bases unmatched to any gene: 9. For the CDR3, the DNA is TGTGCCAGCAGGAAAATACTAGCGGGGGGTAGCGAGCAGTACTTC. This encodes CASRKILAGGSEQYF.

The CDR3: CASSQEDSPVFGEQFF. The CDR3 DNA reads as TGCGCCAGCAGCCAAGAAGACAGCCCGGTTTTCGGTGAGCAGTTCTTC. The V gene is TRBV4-1, the J gene TRBJ2-1, with D possibly TRBD1 on 5 matching bases. The germline CDR1 and CDR2 sequences are MGHRA and YSYEKL. The CDR3 totals 16 residues. V lost 0 bases and J 9 bases, leaving 18 bases between the germline ends.

In this sample, this clone turned up once. The chain joins TRBV18 to TRBJ1-2, with a possible D match to TRBD1 (6 bases). Trimming removed 8 bases at V and 1 base at J, with 20 bases between. The CDR3 has 16 amino acids. Germline V CDR1 and CDR2: KGHSH, LQKENI. CDR3 protein: CASQRDTKFSNYGYTF. The CDR3 DNA reads as TGTGCCAGCCAACGGGACACTAAGTTTAGTAACTATGGCTACACCTTC.

The chain uses TRBV6-5 and TRBJ1-4; D unclear. Between the trimmed V and J ends, which lost 2 bases and 8 bases, there was a span of 18 bases. The V gene's germline CDR1 is MNHEY and CDR2 SVGAGI. This CDR3 is built from 16 residues. The CDR3 DNA reads TGTGCCAGCAGTTACGTCTCCGCTGACAAGGCGGAAAAACTGTTTTTT. Protein sequence: CASSYVSADKAEKLFF.

The gene calls are TRBV7-2 and TRBJ1-3; D is undetermined. V was pared by 2 bases and J by 0 bases, with 11 bases between. This CDR3 is 16 amino acids long. CDR1 SGHTA and CDR2 FQGNSA come from the germline V gene. Here the CDR3 DNA reads TGTGCCAGCAGCTTAACCCCCCCACTCTCTGGAAACACCATATATTTT. It translates to CASSLTPPLSGNTIYF.

The V call is TRBV7-9, the J call TRBJ1-6; unclear D gene. The germline gives CDR1 SEHNR, CDR2 FQNEAQ (reference sequence). The CDR3 is 16 amino acids. V lost 4 bases and J 7 bases, leaving 17 bases between the germline ends. In DNA, the CDR3 is TGTGCCAGCAGCTCGGGTCCGGCCACATTAAATTCACCCCTCCACTTT. This translates into CASSSGPATLNSPLHF.

V usage is TRBV5-1 and J usage is TRBJ2-3, with 7 bases that match TRBD1. This CDR3 contains 15 residues. Germline values: CDR1 SGHRS, CDR2 YFSETQ. J gave up 1 base and V 4 bases, and 6 bases lay outside the gene matches. Here the CDR3 reads CASSPGTAGTDTQYF. CDR3 bases: TGCGCCAGCAGCCCCGGGACAGCGGGCACAGATACGCAGTATTTT.

The J gene is TRBJ2-7, the V gene TRBV6-1, with 7 bases matching TRBD1. This CDR3 region has 13 residues. Per the germline V gene, CDR1 is MNHNS and CDR2 is SASEGT. Germline trimming cut 8 bases from V and 7 bases from J; bases unmatched to any gene: 11. CDR3 region: CASSGGPFWEQYF. Written as DNA, the CDR3 is TGTGCCAGCTCAGGGGGACCCTTCTGGGAGCAGTACTTC.

This chain joins TRBV2 and TRBJ1-6; 12 bases are a match to TRBD1. The CDR3 loop spans 15 amino acids. Unmatched junction bases numbered 5, after V lost 6 bases and J lost 8 bases. CDR1 SNHLY and CDR2 FYNNEI come from the germline V gene. The CDR3 DNA follows: TGTGCCAGCAGGAGTGGGACAGGGGGCTATTCACCCCTCCACTTT. This codes for CASRSGTGGYSPLHF.

The CDR3 reads CASSLQEGFGYGYTF. CDR3 DNA sequence: TGTGCCAGCAGCTTACAGGAGGGGTTTGGCTATGGCTACACCTTC. The chain employs TRBV7-9 and TRBJ1-2, with a tentative D call TRBD1 (5 bases). The germline V and J ends were trimmed by 2 bases and 4 bases, with 14 bases remaining between them. The CDR3 loop spans 15 amino acids. Germline CDR1 and CDR2: SEHNR and FQNEAQ (reference sequence).

This clone occurred a few times. The rearrangement links TRBV29-1 to TRBJ1-5, with D perhaps matching TRBD1 (5 bases). Trimming removed 4 bases from V and 0 bases from J, with 10 bases in between. The CDR3 spans 14 residues. Germline-derived CDR1 and CDR2 are SQVTM and ANQGSEA. CDR3 in DNA: TGCAGCGTTGGGCCGACAGATAGCAATCAGCCCCAGCATTTT. This encodes CSVGPTDSNQPQHF.

This chain joins TRBV7-2 and TRBJ1-4; D may be TRBD1 (6 bases). CDR1 SGHTA and CDR2 FQGNSA come from the germline V gene. The length of the CDR3 is 13 residues. Trimming pared 8 bases from V and 3 bases from J, leaving 10 bases between. In DNA form, the CDR3 reads TGTGCCAGCCGGGGGGGCGCTAATGAAAAACTGTTTTTT. This encodes CASRGGANEKLFF.

This sequence joins TRBV5-1 and TRBJ2-7; D perhaps matches TRBD2 (5 bases). The CDR3 runs to 14 residues. Germline V gene data show CDR1 as SGHRS and CDR2 as YFSETQ. Trimming removed 2 bases from V and 5 bases from J, with 14 bases in between. DNA of the CDR3: TGCGCCAGCAGCTTCAGCGCTAGCAGCGACGAGCAGTACTTC. Encoded protein: CASSFSASSDEQYF.